Each of the 7 T cell receptor beta chains below was sequenced from the same sample in a study of T cells after somatic rescue of genetic block. Generated by immunoSEQ multiplex PCR, the TCRdb table keeps only in-frame clones and is missing some. The sample yields 95,000 to 120,000 clones, about 90% seen once. The sample was peripheral blood mononuclear cells (PBMCs). The receptors were gathered from a woman younger than 30.

J is TRBJ1-2 and V is TRBV10-3; TRBD1 matches at 11 bases. The CDR3 contains 14 residues. V lost 7 bases, J lost 3 bases, and 4 bases stayed unmatched. Germline-derived CDR1 and CDR2 are ENHRY and SYGVKD. CDR3 protein: CAINPGQGDYGYTF. CDR3 in DNA: TGTGCCATCAATCCGGGACAGGGGGACTATGGCTACACCTTC.

The chain employs TRBV5-1 and TRBJ2-2; D not certain. The V gene's germline CDR1 is SGHRS and CDR2 YFSETQ. Trimming cost V 1 base and J 1 base, with 8 bases left between them. The CDR3 has 15 amino acids. The CDR3: CASSLIQKNTGELFF. Written as DNA, the CDR3 is TGCGCCAGCAGCTTGATACAGAAGAACACCGGGGAGCTGTTTTTT.

V gene TRBV4-2 combines with J gene TRBJ1-5; D is undetermined. Germline assignment: CDR1 LGHNA and CDR2 YNFKEQ. Deletions cut 0 bases from V and 2 bases from J, with 8 bases between. The CDR3 loop spans 15 amino acids. CDR3 in amino acids: CASSQDGQGNQPQHF. CDR3 sequence (DNA): TGTGCCAGCAGCCAAGATGGCCAGGGCAATCAGCCCCAGCATTTT.

This chain links TRBV5-1 with TRBJ1-2; weak D call: TRBD1 (5 bases). V lost 3 bases to trimming and J lost 4 bases, with 13 bases between them. CDR3 length: 14 amino acids. The V gene's germline CDR1 is SGHRS and CDR2 YFSETQ. CDR3 DNA sequence: TGCGCCAGCAGCTCGTCTCAGGGATCCTATGGCTACACCTTC. Amino acids: CASSSSQGSYGYTF.

The sample holds one count of this clone. Here the CDR3 DNA reads TGTGCCAGCAGTTACGGGAGAGGGAGATATGGCTACACCTTC. Amino acid sequence: CASSYGRGRYGYTF. The chain uses TRBV6-5 and TRBJ1-2; D gene unclear. Trimming cost V 2 bases and J 5 bases, with 12 bases left between them. The CDR3 is 14 amino acids. Germline V CDR1 and CDR2: MNHEY, SVGAGI.

The chain recombines TRBV30 with TRBJ2-5; a weak D match, TRBD1 (8 bases). The germline V and J ends were trimmed by 8 bases and 5 bases, with 18 bases remaining between them. The CDR3 is made up of 13 amino acids. Germline CDR1 and CDR2: GTSNPN and SVGIG (reference sequence). The CDR3 coding sequence is TGTGCCAATGACAGGGGAGGGTGGGAGACCCAGTACTTC. Residues: CANDRGGWETQYF.

The rearrangement links TRBV5-1 to TRBJ2-5; no firm D call. Looked up from germline, CDR1 is SGHRS and CDR2 is YFSETQ. CDR3 size: 14 residues. V lost 0 bases and J lost 5, with 11 bases in between. This CDR3 is CASSLDPVGETQYF. The DNA of the CDR3 is TGCGCCAGCAGCTTGGATCCCGTCGGGGAGACCCAGTACTTC.